A selection of T cell receptor beta chains follows, all from one sample in a study of blood T cell repertoires in COVID-19. Assay used: immunoSEQ multiplex PCR; TCRdb lists only in-frame clones, some missing. This table holds around 87,000 clones, 90% found once. Sequenced material: peripheral blood. These receptors originate from a human donor with active COVID-19. The donor label of this sample is uncertain. Both conserved end residues are part of each CDR3. D genes are given only for firm matches. A row's size may be missing; if present it is once, few, many or a size class.

>TRBV7-9|NA|TRBD1|TRBJ2-5
CASSLTGNLQETQYF
TGTGCCAGCAGCTTGACAGGGAACCTCCAAGAGACCCAGTACTTC
>TRBV5-4|NA|NA|TRBJ2-3
CASSPDVSGVSTDTQYF
TGTGCCAGCAGCCCGGATGTGTCGGGGGTTAGCACAGATACGCAGTATTTT
>TRBV5-6|NA|NA|TRBJ1-4
CASSVGPAGEKLFF
TGTGCCAGCAGCGTGGGACCTGCGGGTGAAAAACTGTTTTTT
>TRBV5-1|NA|NA|TRBJ2-5
CASSSQTGIQETQYF
TGCGCCAGCAGCTCACAGACAGGAATACAAGAGACCCAGTACTTC
>TRBV9|NA|TRBD2|TRBJ2-7
CASSVEAGGLTYEQYF
TGTGCCAGCAGCGTAGAGGCGGGGGGGCTTACCTACGAGCAGTACTTC
>TRBV15|NA|NA|TRBJ2-7
CATSRDLAGSHEQYF
TGTGCCACCAGCAGAGATCTGGCAGGGTCCCACGAGCAGTACTTC
>TRBV2|NA|TRBD1|TRBJ2-4
CASGGGQGGKNIQYF
TGTGCCAGCGGAGGGGGACAGGGCGGCAAAAACATTCAGTACTTC
>TRBV3-1/TRBV3-2|NA|TRBD2|TRBJ2-3
CASSPEIPTKPTSEGTDTQYF
TGTGCCAGCAGCCCCGAGATTCCCACAAAGCCGACTAGCGAGGGGACAGATACGCAGTATTTT
>TRBV15|NA|TRBD1|TRBJ1-1
CATGGQGRAEAFF
TGTGCCACCGGGGGACAGGGGAGGGCTGAAGCTTTCTTT
>TRBV7-9|NA|NA|TRBJ2-3
CASSFRGGTDTQYF
TGTGCCAGCAGCTTTAGGGGTGGCACAGATACGCAGTATTTT
>TRBV7-3|once|TRBD1|TRBJ2-2
CASSKSGGVNTGELFF
TGTGCCAGCAGCAAATCAGGGGGAGTTAACACCGGGGAGCTGTTTTTT
>TRBV5-4|NA|TRBD1|TRBJ1-1
CASSFWTGGTDTEAFF
TGTGCCAGCAGCTTTTGGACAGGGGGCACGGACACTGAAGCTTTCTTT